The 19 T cell receptor beta chains reported below all come from one sample, sequenced in a study of blood T cell repertoires in COVID-19. Method: immunoSEQ multiplex PCR; TCRdb's copy keeps in-frame clones and lacks some. The top ten clones hold approximately 9.3% of a sample with 300,000 to 400,000 clones, roughly 87% of them seen once. The sample consisted of peripheral blood. The receptor source for this set is a young man with COVID-19, enrolled during active disease.

The V and J genes are TRBV18 and TRBJ2-4, with D possibly matching TRBD2 (6 bases). With 10 bases removed from V and 2 bases from J, the gap between germline ends came to 15 bases. CDR1 KGHSH and CDR2 LQKENI come from the germline V gene. The CDR3 covers 14 residues. CDR3 in DNA: TGTGCCACCGGCGGGGACCTAACCAAAAACATTCAGTACTTC. Amino acid sequence: CATGGDLTKNIQYF. Looking up the rest from reference TRBV18 and TRBJ2-4 gives the full variable domain: NAGVMQNPRHLVRRRGQEARLRCSPMKGHSHVYWYRQLPEEGLKFMVYLQKENIIDESGMPKERFSAEFPKEGPSILRIQQVVRGDSAAYFCATGGDLTKNIQYFGAGTRLSVL.

This clone was found once. This chain uses TRBV10-3 with TRBJ1-2, with 7 bases that match TRBD1. The CDR3 runs 12 residues. V gave up 10 bases and J gave up 8 bases; unmatched junction bases: 10. From germline, CDR1 is ENHRY and CDR2 SYGVKD. CDR3 in amino acids: CATQGDEKGYTF. Here the CDR3 DNA reads TGTGCCACCCAGGGGGACGAAAAGGGCTACACCTTC.

This chain connects TRBV5-8 to TRBJ2-1, with TRBD2 matching over 7 bases. V shed 2 bases, J shed 8 bases, and the junction held 7 bases outside the gene matches. The CDR3 consists of 14 residues. The germline V gene encodes CDR1 SGHTS and CDR2 YDEGEE. In DNA, the CDR3 is TGTGCCAGCAGCTTTATGGGGACTATCGATGAGCAGTTCTTC. Translation gives CASSFMGTIDEQFF.

The chain has TRBV3-1 (or the pseudogene TRBV3-2) and TRBJ1-2, with a weak D call TRBD1 (5 bases). The CDR3 has 17 residues. Deletions cut 0 bases from V and 4 bases from J, with 18 bases between. From germline, CDR1 is LGHDT and CDR2 YNNKEL (reference sequence). The CDR3 reads CASSQDVWQGITYGYTF. As DNA, the CDR3 is TGTGCCAGCAGCCAAGATGTTTGGCAGGGCATCACCTATGGCTACACCTTC.

This chain links TRBV6-2 or TRBV6-3 with TRBJ2-3, with TRBD1 identical over 10 bases. CDR3 length: 16 residues. J was trimmed by 2 bases and V by 6 bases; bases with no gene match: 8. Germline V lookup: CDR1 MNHEY, CDR2 SVGEGT. The CDR3 here is CASSPDRGKNTDTQYF. DNA for the CDR3: TGTGCCAGCAGCCCGGACAGGGGGAAGAACACAGATACGCAGTATTTT.

The chain recombines TRBV3-1 (or the pseudogene TRBV3-2) with TRBJ2-3; D is undetermined. The V end was cut by 0 bases, the J end by 6 bases, with 13 bases between. The CDR3 contains 15 residues. Germline CDR1 is LGHDT and CDR2 is YNNKEL (reference sequence). CDR3 in DNA: TGTGCCAGCAGCCAAGACCCGGAGTGGTTGGATACGCAGTATTTT. Encoded protein: CASSQDPEWLDTQYF.

The J gene is TRBJ2-5, the V gene TRBV20-1; TRBD2 agrees at 7 bases. The CDR3 loop spans 14 amino acids. Germline assignment: CDR1 DFQATT and CDR2 SNEGSKA (reference sequence). Trimming cost V 3 bases and J 5 bases; bases outside gene matches: 9. CDR3 sequence reads: CSASMGEGRETQYF. CDR3 nucleotides: TGCAGTGCTAGTATGGGGGAGGGCCGTGAGACCCAGTACTTC.

This rearrangement joins TRBV15 to TRBJ2-3, with 8 bases lining up with TRBD1. Per germline, CDR1 LNHNV and CDR2 YYDKDF (reference sequence). CDR3 length equals 14 residues. Trimming took 2 bases from V and 3 from J; bases not matched to a gene: 1. The CDR3 spells CATSRRTGTDTQYF. The CDR3 bases are TGTGCCACCAGCAGACGGACAGGGACAGATACGCAGTATTTT. Based on the CDR3 plus reference TRBV15 and TRBJ2-3, the full variable domain is DAMVIQNPRYQVTQFGKPVTLSCSQTLNHNVMYWYQQKSSQAPKLLFHYYDKDFNNEADTPDNFQSRRPNTSFCFLDIRSPGLGDTAMYLCATSRRTGTDTQYFGPGTRLTVL.

V gene TRBV28 combines with J gene TRBJ2-5, with 7 positions matching TRBD2. Germline V gene lookup returns CDR1 MDHEN and CDR2 SYDVKM. V shed 3 bases and J 4 bases; nucleotides not matched to a gene: 11. The length of the CDR3 is 16 residues. The CDR3 loop reads CASSFRSGTKRETQYF. The CDR3 DNA sequence: TGTGCCAGCAGTTTTCGTAGTGGGACTAAGAGAGAGACCCAGTACTTC.

The chain uses TRBV5-5 and TRBJ1-2, with 7 bases fitting TRBD1. Germline assignment: CDR1 SGHKS and CDR2 YYEKEE (reference sequence). This CDR3 is built from 16 residues. J was trimmed by 2 bases and V by 0 bases; bases with no gene match: 7. The CDR3 nucleotides read TGTGCCAGCAGCTTGGTACAGGGGCTCTACAACTATGGCTACACCTTC. Encoded protein: CASSLVQGLYNYGYTF.

This clone was seen many times. This chain connects TRBV27 to TRBJ2-2, with TRBD2 identical over 7 bases. J was trimmed by 6 bases and V by 6 bases; bases with no gene match: 16. From germline, CDR1 is MNHEY and CDR2 SMNVEV (reference sequence). The CDR3 is 17 residues long. The CDR3 reads CASRGDSQRAGAGELFF. DNA for the CDR3: TGTGCCAGCAGGGGAGACAGCCAGAGGGCGGGGGCCGGGGAGCTGTTTTTT.

The rearrangement joins TRBV3-1 (or the pseudogene TRBV3-2) to TRBJ1-2; 8 nucleotides match TRBD1. The CDR3 is 15 residues long. Germline CDR1 is LGHDT and CDR2 is YNNKEL (reference sequence). The J segment lost 6 bases and the V segment lost 5 bases, leaving 11 bases of the junction unmatched. The CDR3 here is CASSVSSQGANGYTF. CDR3 nucleotides: TGTGCCAGCAGCGTTAGTTCCCAGGGGGCGAATGGCTACACCTTC.

This clone was seen ten or more times. CDR3 sequence: CASSFKRGGNSPLHF. CDR3 bases: TGTGCCAGCAGTTTTAAAAGGGGAGGGAATTCACCCCTCCACTTT. The chain combines TRBV27 with TRBJ1-6, with TRBD1 as a possible D gene (5 bases). Trimming removed 3 bases at V and 7 bases at J, with 13 bases between. Germline values: CDR1 MNHEY, CDR2 SMNVEV (reference sequence). This CDR3 has 15 amino acids.

This clone occurred once. In nucleotides, the CDR3 is TGTGCCAGCAGTGTGTCGGAAAACGGGGGAGCTTTCTTT. Amino acids: CASSVSENGGAFF. The genes are TRBV2 and TRBJ1-1, with a possible D match to TRBD1 (5 bases). V shed 4 bases and J shed 10 bases, with 16 bases lying between them. Germline V lookup: CDR1 SNHLY, CDR2 FYNNEI. The CDR3 runs to 13 residues. Filled out from reference TRBV2 and TRBJ1-1, the complete variable domain reads EPEVTQTPSHQVTQMGQEVILRCVPISNHLYFYWYRQILGQKVEFLVSFYNNEISEKSEIFDDQFSVERPDGSNFTLKIRSTKLEDSAMYFCASSVSENGGAFFGQGTRLTVV.

To note about this clone: In the same sample, other DNA sequences code for this CDR3. The chain is built from TRBV27 and TRBJ2-3; 11 bases match TRBD2. The CDR3 sequence is 16 residues long. CDR1 MNHEY and CDR2 SMNVEV come from the germline V gene (reference sequence). V lost 4 bases, J lost 3 bases, and 6 bases stayed unmatched. The CDR3 region is CASSSRTSGRTDTQYF. The CDR3 DNA reads as TGTGCCAGCAGTTCACGGACTAGCGGGCGAACAGATACGCAGTATTTT.

CDR3 amino acids: CASSRDRGLLTEAFF. In DNA, the CDR3 is TGTGCCAGCAGTCGGGACAGGGGGCTTCTGACTGAAGCTTTCTTT. The chain couples TRBV7-9 to TRBJ1-1, with TRBD1 identical over 12 bases. V was pared by 6 bases and J by 5 bases, with 7 bases of the junction left unmatched. The CDR3 spans 15 residues. Germline V gene data show CDR1 as SEHNR and CDR2 as FQNEAQ (reference sequence). The whole variable domain, filled in from reference TRBV7-9 and TRBJ1-1, reads DTGVSQNPRHKITKRGQNVTFRCDPISEHNRLYWYRQTLGQGPEFLTYFQNEAQLEKSRLLSDRFSAERPKGSFSTLEIQRTEQGDSAMYLCASSRDRGLLTEAFFGQGTRLTVV.

The V call is TRBV11-2, the J call TRBJ1-5, with a possible D match to TRBD1 (5 bases). CDR3 length: 14 residues. Germline V gene lookup returns CDR1 SGHAT and CDR2 FQNNGV. V was cut by 5 bases and J by 6 bases, with 14 bases left in between. The CDR3 here is CASSKDRGTQPQHF. The CDR3 DNA reads TGTGCCAGCAGCAAAGACCGCGGGACTCAGCCCCAGCATTTT.

This chain connects TRBV28 to TRBJ1-2; 7 nucleotides align to TRBD1. CDR1 is MDHEN, CDR2 SYDVKM, per germline. This CDR3 region has 15 residues. The V gene end was trimmed by 6 bases and the J gene end by 2 bases; junction bases not matched to a gene: 9. In DNA form, the CDR3 reads TGTGCCAGCAGCCTTTCTAAGACAGGGAACTATGGCTACACCTTC. This sequence encodes CASSLSKTGNYGYTF.

J is TRBJ1-4 and V is TRBV4-3; 8 positions agree with TRBD1. The CDR3 totals 16 residues. After removal of 3 bases from V and 4 bases from J, the junction contained 7 bases not matched to a gene. The germline CDR1 and CDR2 sequences are LGHNA and YSLEER. DNA of the CDR3: TGCGCCAGCAGCCATAACCGGGACAGGCTTAATGAAAAACTGTTTTTT. This gives the protein CASSHNRDRLNEKLFF.